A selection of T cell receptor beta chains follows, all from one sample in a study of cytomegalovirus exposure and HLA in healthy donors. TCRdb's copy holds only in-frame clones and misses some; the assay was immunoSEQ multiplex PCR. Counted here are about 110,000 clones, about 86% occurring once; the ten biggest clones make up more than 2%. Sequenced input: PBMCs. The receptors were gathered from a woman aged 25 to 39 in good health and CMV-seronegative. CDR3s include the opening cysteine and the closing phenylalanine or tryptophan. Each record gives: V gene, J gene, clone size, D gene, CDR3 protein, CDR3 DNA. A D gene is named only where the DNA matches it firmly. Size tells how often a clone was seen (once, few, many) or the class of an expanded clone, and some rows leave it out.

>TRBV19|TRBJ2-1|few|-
CASSGSSRGNEQFF
TGTGCCAGTAGCGGGTCCTCACGGGGCAATGAGCAGTTCTTC
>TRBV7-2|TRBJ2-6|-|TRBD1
CASSLAVGGTGGSGANVLTF
TGTGCCAGCAGCTTAGCTGTAGGAGGGACAGGGGGCTCTGGGGCCAACGTCCTGACTTTC
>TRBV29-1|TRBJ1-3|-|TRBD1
CSVVGEAAGGSGNTIYF
TGCAGCGTTGTGGGGGAAGCGGCAGGGGGTTCTGGAAACACCATATATTTT
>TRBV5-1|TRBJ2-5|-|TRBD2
CASSLGTSGKEETQYF
TGCGCCAGCAGCTTGGGGACTAGCGGGAAAGAGGAGACCCAGTACTTC
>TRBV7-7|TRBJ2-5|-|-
CASSPRETTGRETQYF
TGTGCTAGCAGCCCCAGGGAAACGACAGGGAGGGAGACCCAGTACTTC
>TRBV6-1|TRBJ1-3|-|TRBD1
CASRGTAGNTIYF
TGTGCCAGCAGGGGGACAGCTGGAAACACCATATATTTT
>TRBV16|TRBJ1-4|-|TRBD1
CASSQGGQGSVF
TGTGCCAGCAGCCAAGGGGGACAGGGCTCCGTTTTT
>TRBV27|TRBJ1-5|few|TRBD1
CASSSSKDRRQPQHF
TGTGCCAGCAGTTCCTCAAAGGACAGGCGTCAGCCCCAGCATTTT
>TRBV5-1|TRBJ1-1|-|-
CASSSTGGNTEAFF
TGCGCCAGCAGCTCGACGGGGGGAAACACTGAAGCTTTCTTT
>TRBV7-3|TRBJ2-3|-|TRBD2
CASSSPEGLAGGPRDTQYF
TGTGCCAGCAGCTCGCCAGAGGGACTAGCGGGAGGACCGAGAGATACGCAGTATTTT
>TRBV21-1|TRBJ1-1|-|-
CGKRRGWHTEAFF
TGTGGGAAGAGGCGAGGATGGCACACTGAAGCTTTCTTT
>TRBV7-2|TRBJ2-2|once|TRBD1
CASSIQGAGTGELFF
TGTGCCAGCAGCATACAGGGGGCGGGCACCGGGGAGCTGTTTTTT
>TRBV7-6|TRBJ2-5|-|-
CASSWDSQETQYF
TGTGCCAGCAGCTGGGACTCCCAAGAGACCCAGTACTTC
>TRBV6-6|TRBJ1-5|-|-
CASVSQGNQPQHF
TGTGCCAGCGTGTCACAGGGCAATCAGCCCCAGCATTTT
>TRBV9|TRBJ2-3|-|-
CASSFRQSSDTQYF
TGTGCCAGCAGCTTCCGACAGTCTTCAGATACGCAGTATTTT
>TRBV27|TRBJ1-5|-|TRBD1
CASSRTGKANQPQHF
TGTGCCAGCAGTAGGACAGGGAAGGCCAATCAGCCCCAGCATTTT
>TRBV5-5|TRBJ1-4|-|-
CASSLDGTSDEKLFF
TGTGCCAGCAGCTTGGACGGGACTTCCGATGAAAAACTGTTTTTT
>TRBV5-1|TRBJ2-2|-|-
CASSFGSSNTGELFF
TGCGCCAGCAGCTTCGGGAGTTCCAACACCGGGGAGCTGTTTTTT
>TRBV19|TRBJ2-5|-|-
CASSIVGEKGETQYF
TGTGCCAGTAGTATAGTAGGAGAGAAAGGCGAGACCCAGTACTTC
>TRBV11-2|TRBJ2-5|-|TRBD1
CASSLELGTVRGGETQYF
TGTGCCAGCAGCTTAGAATTGGGGACAGTCAGGGGTGGAGAGACCCAGTACTTC
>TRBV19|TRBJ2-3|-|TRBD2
CASSRRTSGSRDTQYF
TGTGCCAGTAGTAGACGGACTAGCGGGAGTCGAGATACGCAGTATTTT
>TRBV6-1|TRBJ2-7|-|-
CASSDRDNLYEQYF
TGTGCCAGCAGTGATAGAGACAACCTCTACGAGCAGTACTTC
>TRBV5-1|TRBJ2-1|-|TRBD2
CASSTGLAGRSYNEQFF
TGCGCCAGCAGCACCGGACTAGCGGGACGGTCCTACAATGAGCAGTTCTTC
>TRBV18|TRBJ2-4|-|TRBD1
CASSPTGGFSKNIQYF
TGTGCCAGCTCACCAACAGGGGGCTTTTCCAAAAACATTCAGTACTTC
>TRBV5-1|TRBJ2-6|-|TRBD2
CASTQGGGFPSRANVLTF
TGCGCCAGCACCCAAGGCGGGGGGTTCCCTTCTCGAGCCAACGTCCTGACTTTC
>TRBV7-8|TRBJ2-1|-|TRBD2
CASSTLRGSSYNEQFF
TGTGCCAGCAGCACCCTGCGGGGGAGCTCCTACAATGAGCAGTTCTTC
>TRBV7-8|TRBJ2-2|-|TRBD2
CASRASGGGTGELFF
TGTGCCAGCAGGGCGTCGGGGGGAGGGACCGGGGAGCTGTTTTTT
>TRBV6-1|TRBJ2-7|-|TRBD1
CASSDIQGREQYF
TGTGCCAGCAGTGATATACAGGGGCGCGAGCAGTACTTC
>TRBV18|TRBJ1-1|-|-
CASSPLRGTEAFF
TGTGCCAGCTCACCTCTACGCGGGACTGAAGCTTTCTTT
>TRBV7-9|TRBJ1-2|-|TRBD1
CASSLESTGLLRGYTF
TGTGCCAGCAGCTTGGAGTCGACAGGGCTGCTTCGTGGCTACACCTTC
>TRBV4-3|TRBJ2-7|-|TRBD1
CASSQDRRGTGAYEQYF
TGCGCCAGCAGCCAAGATCGCAGAGGGACAGGTGCCTACGAGCAGTACTTC
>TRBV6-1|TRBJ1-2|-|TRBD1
CASNTGQEANYGYTF
TGTGCCAGCAACACCGGACAGGAAGCTAACTATGGCTACACCTTC
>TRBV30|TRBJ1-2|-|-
CAWEQGTYGYTF
TGTGCCTGGGAACAGGGCACCTATGGCTACACCTTC
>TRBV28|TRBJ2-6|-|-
CASSFDSSYSGANVLTF
TGTGCCAGCAGTTTCGACAGTTCCTACTCTGGGGCCAACGTCCTGACTTTC
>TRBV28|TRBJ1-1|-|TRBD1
CASSAGTANTEAFF
TGTGCCAGCAGTGCCGGGACAGCGAACACTGAAGCTTTCTTT
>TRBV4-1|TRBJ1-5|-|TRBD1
CASSQEGTGTVFSNQPQHF
TGCGCCAGCAGCCAAGAAGGGACAGGGACTGTATTCAGCAATCAGCCCCAGCATTTT
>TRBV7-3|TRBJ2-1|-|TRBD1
CASSVRGQGLNEQFF
TGTGCCAGCAGCGTAAGGGGACAGGGGCTCAATGAGCAGTTCTTC
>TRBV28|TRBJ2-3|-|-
CASRPPPAGRQILADTQYF
TGTGCCAGCAGACCCCCGCCGGCAGGGAGGCAAATACTTGCAGATACGCAGTATTTT
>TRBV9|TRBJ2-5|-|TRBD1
CASSVGTGKWETQYF
TGTGCCAGCAGCGTTGGGACAGGGAAATGGGAGACCCAGTACTTC
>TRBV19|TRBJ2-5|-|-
CASSGQGIETQYF
TGTGCCAGTTCTGGGCAGGGGATCGAGACCCAGTACTTC
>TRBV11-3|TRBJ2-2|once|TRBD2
CASSLGAGATGELFF
TGTGCCAGCAGCTTAGGAGCGGGGGCTACCGGGGAGCTGTTTTTT
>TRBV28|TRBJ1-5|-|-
CASSRGSGNNQPQHF
TGTGCCAGCAGTCGAGGGTCTGGCAACAATCAGCCCCAGCATTTT
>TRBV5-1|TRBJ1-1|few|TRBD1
CASSVGQGTEAFF
TGCGCCAGCAGCGTGGGACAGGGCACTGAAGCTTTCTTT
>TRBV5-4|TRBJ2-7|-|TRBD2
CASSLTSGSYEQYF
TGTGCCAGCAGCTTGACTAGCGGGTCCTACGAGCAGTACTTC
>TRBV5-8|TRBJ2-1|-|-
CASSARRGRDNEQFF
TGTGCCAGCAGCGCCCGGCGCGGTCGGGACAATGAGCAGTTCTTC
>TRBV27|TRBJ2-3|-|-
CASSLGPPDTQYF
TGTGCCAGCAGTTTGGGCCCCCCAGATACGCAGTATTTT
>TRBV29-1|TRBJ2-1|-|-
CSSDPQEAYNEQFF
TGCAGCTCAGACCCCCAGGAAGCCTACAATGAGCAGTTCTTC
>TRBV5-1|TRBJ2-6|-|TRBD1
CASSLQGAGANVLTF
TGCGCCAGCAGCTTACAGGGGGCTGGGGCCAACGTCCTGACTTTC
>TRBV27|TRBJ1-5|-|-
CASSLTLEKYSNQPQHF
TGTGCCAGCAGTTTAACCCTCGAGAAGTATAGCAATCAGCCCCAGCATTTT
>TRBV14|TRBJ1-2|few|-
CASSPQGWGYGYTF
TGTGCCAGCAGCCCACAGGGCTGGGGCTATGGCTACACCTTC
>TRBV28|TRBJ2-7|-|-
CASSFSVPLGYEQYF
TGTGCCAGCAGTTTTTCGGTACCCCTTGGCTACGAGCAGTACTTC
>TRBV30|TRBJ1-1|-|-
CACYQGNTEAFF
TGTGCCTGTTACCAGGGGAACACTGAAGCTTTCTTT
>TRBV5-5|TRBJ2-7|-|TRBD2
CASSLVVAGGGYEQYF
TGTGCCAGCAGCTTGGTGGTAGCGGGAGGAGGCTACGAGCAGTACTTC
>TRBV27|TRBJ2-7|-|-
CASSLSPPNEQYF
TGTGCCAGCAGTTTATCTCCGCCTAACGAGCAGTACTTC
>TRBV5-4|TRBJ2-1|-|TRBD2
CASSFGTSGYNEQFF
TGTGCCAGCAGCTTTGGGACTAGCGGCTACAATGAGCAGTTCTTC